These 21 T cell receptor beta chains originate from one sample sequenced in a study of blood T cells in healthy people across ages. Sample-barcoded 5' priming and a J-beta primer mix drove a second PCR of 7 to 11 cycles. TCRdb reprocessed the 5' RACE reads via MiXCR and lists one record per CDR3 protein. This sample has hundreds of thousands of distinct CDR3 sequences, with about 30% found just once. The sequenced sample consisted of blood. These receptors all come from a woman at least 80 years old in good health.

This clonotype has more than one count but fewer than ten. This may be a read error, as it is one base from a much larger clone. The CDR3 reads CAGSVGTREETQYF. The DNA of the CDR3 is TGTGCCGGCAGCGTAGGAACCAGAGAAGAGACCCAGTACTTC. The chain carries TRBV9 and TRBJ2-4; D gene uncertain. The J call is doubtful: the DNA matches TRBJ2-5 better. The CDR3 is 14 amino acids. CDR1 is SGDLS, CDR2 YYNGEE, per germline.

This clonotype was recorded at least ten times. The chain recombines TRBV7-9 with TRBJ1-1; D is ambiguous. This CDR3 is built from 10 residues. Trimming removed 11 bases from V and 3 bases from J, with 7 bases in between. Germline V gene sequence: CDR1 SEHNR, CDR2 FQNEAQ (reference sequence). CDR3 residues: CAVRDTEAFF. CDR3 coding DNA: TGTGCCGTCCGGGACACTGAAGCTTTCTTT.

This clonotype was picked up many times. The chain recombines TRBV7-3 with TRBJ1-2; D is ambiguous. CDR1 and CDR2 from the germline V gene are SGHTA and FQGTGA. The CDR3 contains 13 residues. Trimming cost V 5 bases and J 6 bases, with 13 bases left between them. The CDR3 bases are TGTGCCAGCAGCGGGCATGACGGCCATGGCTACACCTTC. It codes for CASSGHDGHGYTF.

In this sample, this clonotype turned up many times. The chain joins TRBV3-1 to TRBJ2-1; D gene ambiguous. CDR3 length: 15 amino acids. Germline CDR1 reads LGHDT; CDR2 reads YNNKEL (reference sequence). Deletions cut 0 bases from V and 3 bases from J, with 9 bases between. The CDR3 DNA sequence: TGTGCCAGCAGCCAAGAGCCGGATTTCTACAATGAGCAGTTCTTC. It translates to CASSQEPDFYNEQFF.

The sample holds a few counts of this clonotype. The chain recombines TRBV5-1 with TRBJ1-2, with D possibly being TRBD1 (6 bases). There are 14 residues in the CDR3. V lost 0 bases and J 8 bases, leaving 14 bases between the germline ends. Looked up from germline, CDR1 is SGHRS and CDR2 is YFSETQ. CDR3 protein: CASSLEGGGRGYTF. In DNA form, the CDR3 reads TGCGCCAGCAGCTTGGAGGGAGGGGGACGAGGCTACACCTTC.

This clonotype was detected a few times. The gene calls are TRBV4-1 and TRBJ1-4; D not resolved. CDR3 length: 16 residues. V was cut by 2 bases and J by 0 bases, with 10 bases left in between. Germline CDR1 MGHRA, CDR2 YSYEKL. CDR3 sequence: CASSQLWAATNEKLFF. Written as DNA, the CDR3 is TGCGCCAGCAGCCAATTGTGGGCTGCAACTAATGAAAAACTGTTTTTT.

This clonotype was seen a handful of times. J is TRBJ1-4 and V is TRBV21-1; the table calls TRBD1, which could not be checked here. TRBV21-1 is described as a pseudogene. CDR3 length equals 17 residues. CDR3 DNA sequence: TGTGCCAGCAGCCAAAACAGGGGACGGCCGACTAATGAAGAACTGTTTTTT. It translates to CASSQNRGRPTNEELFF.

This clonotype was recorded many times. The gene calls are TRBV12-3 or TRBV12-4 and TRBJ1-2; D ambiguous. CDR3 length: 14 amino acids. The germline V and J ends were trimmed by 3 bases and 6 bases, with 14 bases remaining between them. This chain's CDR3 is CASSLMGLRNGYTF. In nucleotides, the CDR3 is TGTGCCAGCAGTTTGATGGGCCTAAGGAATGGCTACACCTTC.

A remark on this clonotype: A much more abundant neighbour one base away suggests this may be a read error. The J gene is TRBJ1-2, the V gene TRBV12-3 or TRBV12-4; perhaps TRBD1 as D (6 bases). The CDR3 is 13 amino acids. CDR3 protein: CAGSRPTGFGYTF. For the CDR3, the DNA is TGTGCCGGCAGTCGCCCTACAGGGTTTGGCTACACCTTC.

The chain uses TRBV29-1 and TRBJ1-1; D call uncertain. V was cut by 4 bases and J by 3 bases, with 9 bases left in between. The CDR3 runs to 12 residues. Germline assignment: CDR1 SQVTM and CDR2 ANQGSEA. The CDR3 region has the DNA TGCAGCGTTGCCTCGTTTGACACTGAAGCTTTCTTT. Its protein product is CSVASFDTEAFF.

The chain uses TRBV3-1 and TRBJ2-7, with D perhaps matching TRBD2 (6 bases). V shed 6 bases and J shed 7 bases, with 22 bases lying between them. The germline V gene encodes CDR1 LGHDT and CDR2 YNNKEL (reference sequence). The CDR3 contains 15 residues. For the CDR3, the DNA is TGTGCCAGCAGATCTCGCGGGGTCGCATACAATGAGCAGTACTTC. It specifies CASRSRGVAYNEQYF.

This clonotype has just a few counts. A read error may be the cause here, since a much bigger clone is one base away. V usage is TRBV20-1 and J usage is TRBJ2-3, with D perhaps TRBD2 (6 bases). Germline CDR1 and CDR2: DFQATT and SNEGSKA (reference sequence). The V and J ends lost 4 bases and 4 bases respectively, with 15 bases between them. The CDR3 consists of 14 residues. The CDR3: CSANPGLSPDTQYF. The CDR3 DNA reads TGCAGTGCTAATCCGGGACTGAGCCCAGATACGCAGTATTTT.

The chain uses TRBV7-9 and TRBJ2-5, with 9 bases that match TRBD1. The CDR3 extends over 16 amino acids. V shed 2 bases and J 2 bases; nucleotides not matched to a gene: 6. CDR1 and CDR2 (germline): SEHNR, FQNEAQ (reference sequence). The CDR3 here is CASSLTGQGGQETQYF. The CDR3 DNA reads TGTGCCAGCAGCTTAACGGGACAGGGAGGGCAAGAGACCCAGTACTTC.

This clonotype has a handful of counts. The V call is TRBV18, the J call TRBJ2-5; TRBD2 matches 7 bases. Trimming took 3 bases from V and 6 from J; bases not matched to a gene: 10. The germline gives CDR1 KGHSH, CDR2 LQKENI. The CDR3 runs 15 residues. The CDR3 reads CASSPPTGEGKTQYF. The CDR3 DNA reads as TGTGCCAGCTCACCTCCGACCGGGGAGGGTAAGACCCAGTACTTC.

For this clonotype: Being one base from a much bigger clone, this may be a read error. Written as DNA, the CDR3 is TGTGCCAGCAGTTGGGCAGACGACAATGAGCAGTTCTTC. Its protein is CASSWADDNEQFF. The V and J genes are TRBV12-3 or TRBV12-4 and TRBJ2-1; D not certain. Trimming left V 4 bases short and J 5 bases short, with 9 bases between. The CDR3 runs to 13 residues.

The chain carries TRBV29-1 and TRBJ2-7; TRBD2 is a possible D gene (6 bases). Per germline, CDR1 SQVTM and CDR2 ANQGSEA. Trimming shortened V by 1 base and J by 3 bases, and 7 bases separated the two germline ends. The CDR3 is 12 amino acids. The CDR3: CSVEVGGYEQYF. CDR3 nucleotides: TGCAGCGTTGAAGTCGGGGGCTACGAGCAGTACTTC.

The chain joins TRBV20-1 to TRBJ2-6; perhaps TRBD2 as D (6 bases). CDR3 size: 16 residues. V lost 4 bases and J 0 bases, leaving 13 bases between the germline ends. The V gene's germline CDR1 is DFQATT and CDR2 SNEGSKA (reference sequence). CDR3 sequence (DNA): TGCAGTGCTAAGGGACGGGAGAGCTCTGGGGCCAACGTCCTGACTTTC. It encodes CSAKGRESSGANVLTF.

With respect to this clonotype: An end of the junction differs from the germline gene, which may be a read error. This sequence joins TRBV9 and TRBJ2-1; D call uncertain. From germline, CDR1 is SGDLS and CDR2 YYNGEE. The CDR3 length is 15 residues. CDR3 sequence reads: CASSVGGSSYNVQFF. CDR3 DNA sequence: TGTGCCAGCAGCGTAGGTGGAAGTTCCTACAATGTGCAGTTCTTC.

Only a few counts were recorded for this clonotype. This chain links TRBV9 with TRBJ2-1; TRBD1 aligns across 7 bases. The V and J ends lost 4 bases and 10 bases, in that order; junction bases with no gene match: 14. Looked up from germline, CDR1 is SGDLS and CDR2 is YYNGEE. This CDR3 region has 15 residues. In DNA form, the CDR3 reads TGTGCCAGCAGCCTTGGACAGGACCCAGCCAGCGAGCAGTTCTTC. Translating it yields CASSLGQDPASEQFF.

This clonotype has just a few counts. The chain recombines TRBV5-6 with TRBJ1-1; no clear D. The germline V gene has CDR1 SGHDT and CDR2 YYEEEE. The CDR3 sequence is 16 residues long. V was cut by 0 bases and J by 3 bases, with 15 bases left in between. DNA of the CDR3: TGTGCCAGCAGCTTGGAAGGACCGGTTGCGGACACTGAAGCTTTCTTT. Translating it yields CASSLEGPVADTEAFF. The variable domain in full, with the rest retrieved from reference TRBV5-6 and TRBJ1-1, is DAGVTQSPTHLIKTRGQQVTLRCSPKSGHDTVSWYQQALGQGPQFIFQYYEEEERQRGNFPDRFSGHQFPNYSSELNVNALLLGDSALYLCASSLEGPVADTEAFFGQGTRLTVV.

This clonotype was seen only a few times. The chain combines TRBV21-1 with TRBJ2-7; the tabulated D call, TRBD2, remains unverified against the DNA. TRBV21-1 represents a pseudogene. The length of the CDR3 is 17 residues. CDR3 loop: CASSLRASGGLDVEQYF. The CDR3 DNA reads as TGTGCCAGCAGCTTAAGGGCTAGCGGGGGGTTGGACGTTGAGCAGTACTTC.